Here is one TCR beta chain with its context. This receptor's antigen is unknown. One base away there is no much larger clone; base qualities are not given. What the treatment or condition label conveys for this sample: high-dose cyclophosphamide on days +3 and +4 as single-agent GVHD prophylaxis. Busulfan and fludarabine conditioning, a related or unrelated marrow graft, and cyclophosphamide on days +3 and +4 were given to PTCy patients. The PTCy-treated patients were drawn from a prospective, multi-institutional clinical trial. Peripheral blood and bone marrow mononuclear cells were isolated by Ficoll-Hypaque density centrifugation and cryopreserved. Sorting of CD4+ and CD8+ T cells, including naive and memory subsets, was performed by FACS on a FACSAria II. The entry originates in a study of T cells after posttransplantation cyclophosphamide (dated by TCRdb to between 2015 and 2016). About the investigation overall: The study tracked T cell repertoire reconstitution by TRB sequencing after myeloablative bone marrow transplantation using posttransplantation cyclophosphamide as GVHD prophylaxis. Because TRA and TRB clonality correlated tightly in under ten samples, the subsequent TCR analyses were limited to TRB only. TRB sequencing was also done on up to about 3 additional blood samples from 2 to 5.2 years after transplant in 3 patients, and on pretransplant blood from 4 patients. Blood from every one of the roughly 35 PTCy patients who had 1-year posttransplant specimens underwent TRB sequencing. Samples from roughly 32 PTCy-treated patients, along with samples from some 16 of their related bone marrow donors, underwent antigen receptor sequencing. Public TRB sequences were compared against a database of over 3,600 sequences linked to responses to pathogens, tumor antigens, self-antigens and alloantigens. Study-level results and caveats: Across 40 to 55 patients, TRB clonality was highly associated with recipient CMV seropositivity and CMV reactivation, and PTCy diversity was similar to diversity in CNI/methotrexate controls. The TRB repertoires of T cells infiltrating skin or GI tract showed only limited overlap with the TRB repertoires of T cells in blood. Donor-recipient similarity was low at 1-2 months but increased during the first year, and donor CD8+ memory clones often dominated later blood repertoires.

Genomic DNA was the input for TRB sequencing, which was run either with the immunoSEQ assay at survey resolution or with the hsTCRB kit. Per the original workflow: The immunoSEQ software was used for initial read processing, and the LymphoSeq R package was used for repertoire analyses. Clonality was computed as 1 minus normalized Shannon entropy, and a Gini coefficient was also calculated for each TRB dataset. Phenotypes of unsorted samples were inferred by mapping TRB sequences from sorted subsets of the recipient or donor onto unsorted samples of the same recipient. TCRdb provides this immuneACCESS table in a form limited to in-frame rearrangements. Some clones are lacking; in checked studies, under half of them reflect an unresolved V gene, and why the rest are absent is not known. Clone size and the V and J calls come from that table; the DNA yielded D and trimming. In this sample the table shows roughly 17,000 clones, about three quarters of which occur a single time. Less than 35% of the sample is in the top ten clones.

This sample comprised CD8+ T cells sorted from PBMCs, obtained approximately 2,000 days after a stem cell transplant with posttransplant cyclophosphamide. The receptor's source is a female patient in her thirties or forties who received an allogeneic stem cell transplant from a related donor, was CMV-positive, and had no GVHD. Post transplant, some T cells may arise from the graft donor.

The nucleotide sequence reads as follows: TGTGCCAGCAGCGTAGGGGGAGTCTTGGGGGCCAAAAACATTCAGTACTTC. Its protein reads: CASSVGGVLGAKNIQYF. The sequence links TRBV9 to TRBJ2-4; a weak D assignment points to TRBD2 (5 bases agree). CDR1 and CDR2 (SGDLS, YYNGEE) derive from the germline V gene. V lost 0 bases and J lost 1 base; the stretch between them is 14 bases long. The CDR3, cysteine through phenylalanine, is 17 amino acids long. The CDR3 DNA has 51 bases and is translated from base 1.